This T cell receptor (beta chain) stems from a study of cytomegalovirus exposure and HLA in healthy donors. It was with 60 Vbeta and 13 Jbeta primers that the PCR ran. Produced via immunoSEQ multiplex PCR; TCRdb's table is partial and in-frame only. The table includes over 70,000 clones, around 80% detected once. CDR3 length: 17 amino acids. V was clipped by 2 bases and J by 3 bases; unmatched bases: 10. The germline V gene encodes CDR1 SGHKS and CDR2 YYEKEE (reference sequence). Findings of the study overall: Donors were assumed by presence/absence analyses to have roughly uniform sequencing depth.

On this clone itself: Its antigen is as yet unknown.

V gene TRBV5-5 combines with J gene TRBJ1-1; 10 nucleotides align to TRBD1. What was sequenced was PBMCs. The TCR comes from a man between 18 and 35 years old in good health and CMV-seronegative. CDR3 sequence: CASSFYPTGGGYTEAFF. CDR3 DNA sequence: TGTGCCAGCAGCTTTTACCCGACAGGGGGCGGGTACACTGAAGCTTTCTTT.